These T cell receptor beta chains were read from a single sample in a study of identical twins. TCRdb independently ran MiXCR on the 5' RACE reads; one entry per CDR3 protein. Among more than 1.5 million distinct CDR3 sequences listed, roughly 35% were seen once. Specimen: cord blood. Receptors were obtained from a newborn girl in good health. CDR3s include the opening cysteine and the closing phenylalanine or tryptophan. A D gene is named only where the DNA matches it firmly. Clone size appears in some rows only: once, few, many, or a class for an expanded clone.

D gene	clone size	V gene	J gene	CDR3 protein	CDR3 DNA
TRBD2	.	TRBV20-1	TRBJ2-5	CSAREAGLGYNEQYF	TGCAGTGCTAGGGAAGCGGGGTTAGGGTACAATGAGCAGTACTTC
TRBD1	.	TRBV7-2	TRBJ1-1	CASSSRQGMEAFF	TGTGCCAGCAGCTCACGACAGGGGATGGAGGCTTTCTTT
.	few	TRBV24-1	TRBJ2-1	CATEDGRTYNEQFF	TGTGCCACCGAGGACGGCCGTACCTACAATGAGCAGTTCTTC
.	.	TRBV20-1	TRBJ1-2	CSAPQGTNYGYTF	TGCAGTGCTCCCCAGGGGACCAACTATGGCTACACCTTC
.	.	TRBV19	TRBJ1-2	CASKLGAQDYGYTF	TGTGCCAGTAAATTGGGGGCACAGGACTATGGCTACACCTTC
.	few	TRBV20-1	TRBJ1-6	CSARDLYRRVSLGSPLHF	TGCAGTGCTAGAGATCTCTATAGGAGGGTTTCTCTCGGTTCACCCCTCCACTTT
.	few	TRBV7-2	TRBJ2-4	CASSLGEGVLAKNIQYF	TGTGCCAGCAGCTTAGGGGAAGGAGTATTAGCCAAAAACATTCAGTACTTC
.	.	TRBV7-7	TRBJ2-3	CASSLTSRGTTDTQYF	TGTGCCAGCAGCTTAACTTCCCGGGGGACCACAGATACGCAGTATTTT
.	many	TRBV10-3	TRBJ2-7	CAISESGRPSYEQYF	TGTGCCATCAGTGAGTCGGGACGACCCTCCTACGAGCAGTACTTC
.	few	TRBV14	TRBJ2-5	CASSRLLDGQETQYF	TGTGCCAGCAGCCGCCTACTAGACGGTCAAGAGACCCAGTACTTC
TRBD1	many	TRBV10-3	TRBJ2-7	CAIGGTGIDEQYF	TGTGCCATCGGGGGGACAGGGATAGACGAGCAGTACTTC
.	.	TRBV20-1	TRBJ2-3	CSARDPKSSTDTQYF	TGCAGTGCTAGAGATCCGAAGAGTAGCACAGATACGCAGTATTTT
.	.	TRBV19	TRBJ2-4	CASSTPSSAKNIQYF	TGTGCCAGTAGTACCCCATCTTCGGCCAAAAACATTCAGTACTTC
.	few	TRBV5-6	TRBJ2-1	CASSSGPGPYNEQFF	TGTGCCAGCAGCTCGGGGCCGGGGCCTTACAATGAGCAGTTCTTC
.	once	TRBV15	TRBJ1-1	CATSRDWTLNAEAFF	TGTGCCACCAGCAGAGACTGGACTCTTAACGCTGAAGCTTTCTTT
.	few	TRBV20-1	TRBJ1-2	CSARDLREGYGYTF	TGCAGTGCTAGAGATTTAAGGGAGGGTTATGGCTACACCTTC
.	.	TRBV5-4	TRBJ2-5	CASSFYRGTSGTQYF	TGTGCCAGCAGCTTCTACCGGGGAACCTCCGGGACCCAGTACTTC
.	many	TRBV27	TRBJ2-7	CASSSSRFEQYF	TGTGCCAGCAGTTCCTCAAGATTCGAGCAGTACTTC
TRBD1	few	TRBV2	TRBJ2-1	CASQGGRLNEQFF	TGTGCCAGCCAAGGGGGCCGGCTCAATGAGCAGTTCTTC
.	few	TRBV7-2	TRBJ2-5	CASSLRAVKQYF	TGTGCCAGCAGCTTAAGGGCAGTAAAGCAGTACTTC
.	.	TRBV5-1	TRBJ2-7	CASSLQVVPYEQYF	TGCGCCAGCAGCTTACAGGTTGTCCCCTACGAGCAGTACTTC